A selection of T cell receptor beta chains follows, all from one sample in a study of cytotoxic CD8 clonotypes in ibrutinib-treated CLL. TCRdb keeps only in-frame clones here, not all; method: immunoSEQ multiplex PCR. The table shows 130,000 or so clones, with approximately 81% occurring only once. Sequencing used PBMCs, obtained after 12 months of ibrutinib treatment. These receptors originate from a human donor with chronic lymphocytic leukemia. The CDR3 runs from the conserved cysteine through the conserved F or W. Fields, in order: clone size, J gene, V gene, CDR3 protein. A row's size may be missing; if present it is once, few, many or a size class.

NA	TRBJ2-7	TRBV2	CASRETGGAGGEQYF
NA	TRBJ1-2	TRBV5-4	CASSSLGQALYNYGYTF
NA	TRBJ2-2	TRBV5-6	CASSLELTGELFF
NA	TRBJ1-2	TRBV20-1	CSASVFHGYTF
few	TRBJ1-1	TRBV9	CASSFAGVTEAFF
NA	TRBJ1-2	TRBV10-3	CAISRDRVDGYTF
NA	TRBJ2-2	TRBV25-1	CASRTGGRTGELFF
NA	TRBJ2-7	TRBV10-2	CASSHGEGYEQYF
NA	TRBJ2-2	TRBV19	CASTNIGTEKTGELFF
NA	TRBJ1-2	TRBV29-1	CSVGPDGYTF
NA	TRBJ1-4	TRBV5-6	CASSSSSGSNEKLFF
NA	TRBJ1-5	TRBV27	CASSLGTGSNQPQHF
NA	TRBJ2-7	TRBV7-2	CASSLKQGASYEQYF
NA	TRBJ2-1	TRBV6-5	CASRPGTSGLNEQFF
once	TRBJ2-7	TRBV2	CASIGGRAGPRLYEQYF
NA	TRBJ2-7	TRBV7-9	CASSLVAGRDSYEQYF
once	TRBJ2-3	TRBV28	CASSPGLADPSTDTQYF
NA	TRBJ2-7	TRBV7-2	CASSDNLAGVDEQYF
NA	TRBJ1-5	TRBV5-8	CASSPRTGAGRQPQHF
NA	TRBJ2-2	TRBV9	CASSVAGGPYTGELFF
NA	TRBJ2-7	TRBV4-3	CASSPTVSYEQYF
NA	TRBJ2-5	TRBV6-5	CASCRGGETQYF
NA	TRBJ2-1	TRBV5-1	CASSDPNRDFNEQFF
few	TRBJ1-1	TRBV30	CAWSVSGGTEAFF
NA	TRBJ2-5	TRBV6-5	CASRTSRETQYF
NA	TRBJ1-1	TRBV28	CASSADRSEAFF
NA	TRBJ1-4	TRBV4-1	CASSQVGVREKLFF
few	TRBJ1-2	TRBV15	CATSSQGAVSYGYTF
NA	TRBJ2-7	TRBV10-2	CASSESEGQAEQYF
NA	TRBJ2-3	TRBV5-4	CASSLRIGAIGADTQYF
NA	TRBJ2-7	TRBV5-1	CASSLAGTGEQYF
NA	TRBJ1-1	TRBV2	CASRAGTENTEAFF
NA	TRBJ1-3	TRBV11-2	CASSLGTSSGNTIYF
few	TRBJ2-1	TRBV6-6	CASSRKPPSSYNEQFF
NA	TRBJ1-2	TRBV18	CASSPSGGVRYGYTF
NA	TRBJ2-4	TRBV9	CASSVGPTRQGASYF
few	TRBJ2-7	TRBV2	CASSGDLTYEQYF
few	TRBJ2-7	TRBV5-1	CASSLASTGGYHEQYF
NA	TRBJ2-2	TRBV27	CASKTSGTEELFF
NA	TRBJ2-5	TRBV7-7	CASSLGRTGGLTLVQETQYF
NA	TRBJ2-4	TRBV7-3	CASTPDRAKNIQYF
NA	TRBJ2-2	TRBV7-7	CASSLIAGELTGELFF
NA	TRBJ2-7	TRBV7-9	CASSKGLAGVYEQYF
NA	TRBJ2-7	TRBV7-2	CASSFSVGGLSEQYF
once	TRBJ2-3	TRBV7-2	CASSFARTNWADTQYF
NA	TRBJ1-1	TRBV28	CASSITGTANTEAFF
NA	TRBJ1-4	TRBV28	CASSWQGNEKLFF
NA	TRBJ2-3	TRBV9	CASSGRQGHTDTQYF